Listed here are 4 T cell receptor beta chains from one sample, sequenced in a study of cytomegalovirus exposure and HLA in healthy donors. PCR primers comprised 60 Vbeta and 13 Jbeta primers. TCRdb's table, derived via immunoSEQ multiplex PCR, lists solely in-frame clones and lacks some. The data show 150,000 to 200,000 clones, around 80% seen once. The sequenced sample was PBMCs. The receptors stem from a man aged 18 to 29 in good health and CMV-seropositive.

The chain couples TRBV5-1 to TRBJ2-1, with 9 bases matching TRBD2. Trimming took 4 bases from V and 0 from J; bases not matched to a gene: 2. CDR3 length: 15 amino acids. CDR1 and CDR2 (germline): SGHRS, YFSETQ. The CDR3: CASSGAGGSYNEQFF. The CDR3 DNA follows: TGCGCCAGCAGCGGAGCGGGAGGCTCCTACAATGAGCAGTTCTTC.

This clone came up a few times. The rearrangement joins TRBV18 to TRBJ1-5; no firm D call. CDR1 and CDR2 (germline): KGHSH, LQKENI. CDR3 length: 13 residues. The V end lost 3 bases, the J end lost 2 bases, and 5 bases lay between the germline ends. CDR3 residues: CASSPEGNQPQHF. In DNA form, the CDR3 reads TGTGCCAGCTCACCGGAGGGCAATCAGCCCCAGCATTTT.

The chain joins TRBV19 to TRBJ2-3; the D gene is possibly TRBD2 (6 bases). The V end lost 3 bases, the J end lost 6 bases, and 16 bases lay between the germline ends. The CDR3 length is 15 residues. Germline-derived CDR1 and CDR2 are LNHDA and SQIVND (reference sequence). The DNA for the CDR3 is TGTGCCAGTAGTATCTTGTCGGGAGTGGGCGATACGCAGTATTTT. Protein sequence: CASSILSGVGDTQYF.

V gene TRBV5-1 combines with J gene TRBJ2-7; a weak D match, TRBD1 (5 bases). The V gene's germline CDR1 is SGHRS and CDR2 YFSETQ. Trimming removed 4 bases from V and 2 bases from J, with 13 bases in between. CDR3 length: 14 amino acids. The CDR3 protein is CASSISLGAYEQYF. In DNA form, the CDR3 reads TGCGCCAGCAGCATAAGTCTAGGGGCCTACGAGCAGTACTTC.